The present T cell receptor beta chain was sequenced within a study of Graves' ophthalmopathy and Graves' hyperthyroidism. General study points: A roughly 81% specificity and 87.88% sensitivity were achieved by a 13-signature model that separated ophthalmopathy from stable hyperthyroidism.

RNA transcripts were the template, and TCR beta CDR3 regions were amplified from them. RT-PCR was first run with HTBI primers, then multiplex PCR in a second round. TCRdb fed the multiplex PCR reads into MiXCR, producing one record per CDR3 protein. The sample shows just over 400,000 distinct CDR3 sequences, 20% to 25% of them seen only once. Diagnoses were established from clinical symptoms, serum thyroxine, TRAb, thyroid ultrasound and orbital computed tomography. As for this clonotype: Its antigen is not identified.

Losses at the gene ends were 4 bases for V and 7 bases for J; bases not matched to a gene: 18. Germline CDR1 and CDR2: SQVTM and ANQGSEA. This CDR3 region has 17 residues. The source is a woman in her late teens or twenties with stable Graves' hyperthyroidism. Source material: peripheral blood. V usage is TRBV29-1 and J usage is TRBJ1-2, with 10 bases matching TRBD1. The CDR3 reads CSVVALRTGGSIGGYTF. CDR3 DNA sequence: TGCAGCGTTGTTGCTCTTCGGACAGGGGGATCGATCGGTGGCTACACCTTC.